This T cell receptor beta chain was profiled in a study of T cells in Graves' hyperthyroidism and ophthalmopathy. About the study: Pretreatment peripheral blood was obtained at initial diagnosis.

Looked up from germline, CDR1 is MRHNA and CDR2 is SNTAGT. The V gene end was trimmed by 7 bases and the J gene end by 4 bases; junction bases not matched to a gene: 6. The length of the CDR3 is 15 residues. Every diagnosis used clinical symptoms, serum thyroxine and TRAb, thyroid ultrasound and orbital computed tomography. RNA transcripts were the template for amplifying TCR beta CDR3 regions. An initial round of RT-PCR targeting the TCR CDR3 relied on the HTBI primer set. MiXCR, applied by TCRdb to the multiplex PCR reads, yields one record per CDR3 protein. This table has under 350,000 distinct CDR3 sequences, less than 30% appearing once. A note on this clonotype: Its antigen is unidentified.

Study-wide results and caveats: Within blood appeared most thyroid clonotypes that had expanded above 0.001. In the analysis, a 13 V-J model separated ophthalmopathy from stable hyperthyroidism.

This TCR was recovered from a man between 35 and 55 years old with Graves' hyperthyroidism that later progressed to Graves' ophthalmopathy. The material sequenced was blood. The chain employs TRBV6-4 and TRBJ2-2, with 10 bases lining up with TRBD2. DNA for the CDR3: TGTGCCAGCAAAGCGGGAGGGCGTAGCACCGGGGAGCTGTTTTTT. Amino acid sequence: CASKAGGRSTGELFF.